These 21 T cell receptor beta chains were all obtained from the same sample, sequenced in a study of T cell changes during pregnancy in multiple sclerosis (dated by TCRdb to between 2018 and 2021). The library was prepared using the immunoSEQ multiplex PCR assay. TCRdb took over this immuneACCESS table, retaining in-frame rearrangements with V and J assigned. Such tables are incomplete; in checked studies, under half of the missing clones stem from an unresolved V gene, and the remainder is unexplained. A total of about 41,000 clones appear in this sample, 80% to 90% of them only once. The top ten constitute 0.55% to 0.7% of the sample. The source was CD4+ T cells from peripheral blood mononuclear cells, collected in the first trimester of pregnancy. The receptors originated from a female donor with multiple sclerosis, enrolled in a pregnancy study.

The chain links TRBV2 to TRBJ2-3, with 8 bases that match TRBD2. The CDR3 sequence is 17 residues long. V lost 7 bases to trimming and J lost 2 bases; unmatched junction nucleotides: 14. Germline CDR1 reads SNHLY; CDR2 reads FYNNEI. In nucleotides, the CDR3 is TGTGCCAGCACCGGACTAGCAGTGTTGGTCCCCACAGATACGCAGTATTTT. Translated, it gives CASTGLAVLVPTDTQYF.

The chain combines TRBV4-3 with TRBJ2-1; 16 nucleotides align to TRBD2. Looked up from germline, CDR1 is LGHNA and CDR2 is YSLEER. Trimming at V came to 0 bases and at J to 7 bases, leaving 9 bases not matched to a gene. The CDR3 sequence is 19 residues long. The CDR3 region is CASSQEGLAGGPGGNEQFF. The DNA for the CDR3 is TGCGCCAGCAGCCAAGAGGGACTAGCGGGAGGGCCAGGTGGGAATGAGCAGTTCTTC.

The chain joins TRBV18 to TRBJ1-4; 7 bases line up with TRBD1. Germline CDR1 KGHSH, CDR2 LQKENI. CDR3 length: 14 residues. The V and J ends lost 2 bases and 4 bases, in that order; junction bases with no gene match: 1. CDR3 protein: CASSPDRDNEKLFF. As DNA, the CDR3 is TGTGCCAGCTCACCAGACAGGGATAATGAAAAACTGTTTTTT.

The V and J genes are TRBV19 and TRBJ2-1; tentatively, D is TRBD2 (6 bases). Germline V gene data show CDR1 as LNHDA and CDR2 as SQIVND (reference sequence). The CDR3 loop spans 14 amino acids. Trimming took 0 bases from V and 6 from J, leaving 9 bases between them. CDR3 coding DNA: TGTGCCAGTAGTATAGATCCGGGAGCCAATGAGCAGTTCTTC. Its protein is CASSIDPGANEQFF.

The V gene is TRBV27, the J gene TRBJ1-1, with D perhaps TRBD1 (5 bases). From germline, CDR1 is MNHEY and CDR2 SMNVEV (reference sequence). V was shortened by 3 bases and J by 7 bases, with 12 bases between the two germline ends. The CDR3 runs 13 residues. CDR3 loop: CASSFSTADEAFF. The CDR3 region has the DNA TGTGCCAGCAGTTTTTCGACAGCCGATGAAGCTTTCTTT.

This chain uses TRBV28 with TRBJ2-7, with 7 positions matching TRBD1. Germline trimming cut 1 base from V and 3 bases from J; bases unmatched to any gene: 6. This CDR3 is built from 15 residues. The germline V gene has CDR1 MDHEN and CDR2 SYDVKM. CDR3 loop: CASSLSSTGSYEQYF. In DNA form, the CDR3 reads TGTGCCAGCAGTTTATCCTCGACAGGGAGCTACGAGCAGTACTTC.

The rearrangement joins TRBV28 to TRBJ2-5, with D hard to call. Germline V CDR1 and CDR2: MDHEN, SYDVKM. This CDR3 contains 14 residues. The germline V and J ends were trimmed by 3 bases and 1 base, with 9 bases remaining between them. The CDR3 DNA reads TGTGCCAGCAGTTTCGGCGGCGTCCAAGAGACCCAGTACTTC. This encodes CASSFGGVQETQYF.

CDR3 nucleotides: TGTGCCAGCAGCTTCAGGATGAACACTGAAGCTTTCTTT. Amino acid sequence: CASSFRMNTEAFF. The V call is TRBV7-6, the J call TRBJ1-1; unclear D gene. The germline gives CDR1 SGHVS, CDR2 FNYEAQ. Trimming left V 3 bases short and J 0 bases short, with 5 bases between. The CDR3 spans 13 residues.

The CDR3 DNA sequence: TGTGCCAGTAGTATAGCAAGTAGGGGCTTCGGCTATGGCTACACCTTC. Translated, it gives CASSIASRGFGYGYTF. V usage is TRBV19 and J usage is TRBJ1-2; D is possibly TRBD1 (5 bases). CDR3 size: 16 residues. Germline V gives CDR1 LNHDA, CDR2 SQIVND (reference sequence). V gave up 1 base and J gave up 4 bases, with 16 bases separating them.

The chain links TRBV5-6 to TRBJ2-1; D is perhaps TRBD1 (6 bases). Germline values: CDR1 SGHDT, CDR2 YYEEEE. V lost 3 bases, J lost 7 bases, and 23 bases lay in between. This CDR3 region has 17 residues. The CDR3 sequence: CASSSRGGDTLSNEQFF. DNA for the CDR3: TGTGCCAGCAGCTCCCGTGGTGGGGACACTCTGAGTAATGAGCAGTTCTTC.

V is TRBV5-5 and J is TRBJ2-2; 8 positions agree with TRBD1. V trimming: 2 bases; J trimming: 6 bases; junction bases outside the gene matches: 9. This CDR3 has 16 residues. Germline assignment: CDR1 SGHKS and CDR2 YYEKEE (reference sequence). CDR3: CASSLVAGGWAGELFF. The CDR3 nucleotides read TGTGCCAGCAGCTTAGTCGCAGGGGGCTGGGCCGGGGAGCTGTTTTTT.

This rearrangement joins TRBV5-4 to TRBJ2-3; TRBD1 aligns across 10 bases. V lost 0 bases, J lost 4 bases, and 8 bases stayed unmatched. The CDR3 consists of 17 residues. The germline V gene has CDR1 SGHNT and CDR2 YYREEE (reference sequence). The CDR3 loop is CASSLAPRQGAADTQYF. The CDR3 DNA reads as TGTGCCAGCAGCTTGGCTCCCAGACAGGGGGCAGCAGATACGCAGTATTTT. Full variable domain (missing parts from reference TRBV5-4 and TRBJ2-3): ETGVTQSPTHLIKTRGQQVTLRCSSQSGHNTVSWYQQALGQGPQFIFQYYREEENGRGNFPPRFSGLQFPNYSSELNVNALELDDSALYLCASSLAPRQGAADTQYFGPGTRLTVL.

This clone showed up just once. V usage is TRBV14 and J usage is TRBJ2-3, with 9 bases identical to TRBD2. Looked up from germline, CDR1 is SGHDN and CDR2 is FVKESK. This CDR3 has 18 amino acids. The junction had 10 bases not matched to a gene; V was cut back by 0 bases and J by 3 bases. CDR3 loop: CASSQENPGLALTDTQYF. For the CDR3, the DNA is TGTGCCAGCAGCCAAGAAAATCCGGGACTAGCTTTGACAGATACGCAGTATTTT.

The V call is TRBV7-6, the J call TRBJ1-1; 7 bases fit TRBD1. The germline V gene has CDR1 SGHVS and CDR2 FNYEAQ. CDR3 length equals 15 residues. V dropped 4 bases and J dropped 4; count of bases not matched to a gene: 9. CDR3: CASSYPSDRTTEAFF. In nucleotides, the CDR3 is TGTGCCAGCAGCTATCCTTCGGACAGGACCACTGAAGCTTTCTTT. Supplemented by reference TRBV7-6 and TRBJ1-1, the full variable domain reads GAGVSQSPRYKVTKRGQDVALRCDPISGHVSLYWYRQALGQGPEFLTYFNYEAQQDKSGLPNDRFSAERPEGSISTLTIQRTEQRDSAMYRCASSYPSDRTTEAFFGQGTRLTVV.

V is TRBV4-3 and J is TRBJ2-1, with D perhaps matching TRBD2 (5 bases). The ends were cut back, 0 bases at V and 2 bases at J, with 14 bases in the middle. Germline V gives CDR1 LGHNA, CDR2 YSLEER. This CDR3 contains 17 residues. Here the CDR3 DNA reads TGCGCCAGCAGCCAAGATTATGGCGGGCAAGCCTACAATGAGCAGTTCTTC. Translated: CASSQDYGGQAYNEQFF.

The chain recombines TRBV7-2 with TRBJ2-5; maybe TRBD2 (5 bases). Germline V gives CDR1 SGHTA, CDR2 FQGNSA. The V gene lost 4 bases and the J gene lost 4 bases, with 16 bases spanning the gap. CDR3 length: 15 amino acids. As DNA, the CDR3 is TGTGCCAGCAGCTCACGGACCGTGGGGAGAGAGACCCAGTACTTC. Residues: CASSSRTVGRETQYF.

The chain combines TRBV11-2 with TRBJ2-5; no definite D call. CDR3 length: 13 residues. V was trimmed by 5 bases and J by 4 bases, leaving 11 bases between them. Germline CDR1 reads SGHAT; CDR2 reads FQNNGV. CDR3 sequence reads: CASSPRVGETQYF. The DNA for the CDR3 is TGTGCCAGCAGCCCCCGGGTCGGAGAGACCCAGTACTTC.

DNA of the CDR3: TGTGCCAGCAGCTTAATGGTAGCGGGAGCGGAGACCCAGTACTTC. Translation gives CASSLMVAGAETQYF. The chain is built from TRBV7-2 and TRBJ2-5, with 9 bases fitting TRBD2. The CDR3 consists of 15 residues. V trimming: 2 bases; J trimming: 5 bases; junction bases outside the gene matches: 6. Germline values: CDR1 SGHTA, CDR2 FQGNSA.

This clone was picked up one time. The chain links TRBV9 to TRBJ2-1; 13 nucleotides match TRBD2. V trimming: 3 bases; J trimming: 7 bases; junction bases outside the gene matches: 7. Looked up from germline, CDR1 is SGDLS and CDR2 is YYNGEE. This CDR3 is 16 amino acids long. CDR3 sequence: CASSGGLAGSLNEQFF. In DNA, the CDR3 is TGTGCCAGCAGCGGGGGACTAGCGGGAAGTTTAAATGAGCAGTTCTTC. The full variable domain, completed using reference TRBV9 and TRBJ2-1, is DSGVTQTPKHLITATGQRVTLRCSPRSGDLSVYWYQQSLDQGLQFLIQYYNGEERAKGNILERFSAQQFPDLHSELNLSSLELGDSALYFCASSGGLAGSLNEQFFGPGTRLTVL.

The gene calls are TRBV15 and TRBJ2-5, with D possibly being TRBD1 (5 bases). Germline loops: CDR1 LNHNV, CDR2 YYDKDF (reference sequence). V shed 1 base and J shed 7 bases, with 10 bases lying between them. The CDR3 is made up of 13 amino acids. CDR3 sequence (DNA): TGTGCCACCAGCAGAGGGGGCTCTGGGACCCAGTACTTC. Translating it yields CATSRGGSGTQYF.

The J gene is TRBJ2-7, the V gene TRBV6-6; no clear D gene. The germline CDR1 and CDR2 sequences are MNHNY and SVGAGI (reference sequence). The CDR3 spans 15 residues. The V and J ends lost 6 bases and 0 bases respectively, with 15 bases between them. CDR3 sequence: CASSQLTSGSYEQYF. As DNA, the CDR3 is TGTGCCAGCAGCCAACTCACCTCCGGCTCCTACGAGCAGTACTTC.